Listed below are T cell receptor beta chains from one sample, sequenced in a study of blood T cell repertoires in COVID-19. Using immunoSEQ multiplex PCR, the repertoire was profiled, and TCRdb retains in-frame clones only, with some absent. The repertoire includes about 200,000 clones, about 85% of them detected once, and roughly 5% sits in the top ten. The source material was peripheral blood. Every receptor here comes from a woman at least 80 years old with acute or convalescent COVID-19. Each CDR3 is given with its conserved first and last residue. A D gene is named only where the DNA matches it firmly. Not all rows give a size; the values are once, few, many and, for expanded clones, a class.

>.|TRBJ1-5|.|TRBV7-9
CASSPGINQPQHF
TGTGCCAGCAGCCCAGGGATAAATCAGCCCCAGCATTTT
>TRBD1|TRBJ1-1|.|TRBV7-2
CASSTQGQGTEAFF
TGTGCCAGCAGCACACAGGGACAGGGGACTGAAGCTTTCTTT
>.|TRBJ1-2|.|TRBV6-6
CASSYGRDLVSGYTF
TGTGCCAGCAGTTACGGCAGGGATTTGGTCTCTGGCTACACCTTC
>TRBD2|TRBJ2-1|.|TRBV5-1
CASSLALAGAINEQFF
TGCGCCAGCAGCTTGGCTCTAGCGGGAGCTATCAATGAGCAGTTCTTC
>.|TRBJ2-1|.|TRBV6-6
CASSYSGVGYNEQFF
TGTGCCAGCAGTTACTCTGGAGTGGGCTACAATGAGCAGTTCTTC
>.|TRBJ1-4|.|TRBV2
CASSEPMGGGEKLFF
TGTGCCAGCAGTGAACCGATGGGCGGGGGAGAAAAACTGTTTTTT
>.|TRBJ2-7|.|TRBV6-1
CASREQGSNSYYEQYF
TGTGCCAGCAGGGAACAGGGTTCGAACAGTTATTACGAGCAGTACTTC
>TRBD1|TRBJ2-1|.|TRBV18
CASKPRTGAAFNEQFF
TGTGCCAGCAAACCGAGGACAGGGGCTGCGTTCAATGAGCAGTTCTTC
>TRBD1|TRBJ1-1|.|TRBV6-5
CASIIFDRGNTEAFF
TGTGCCAGCATCATATTTGACAGGGGGAACACTGAAGCTTTCTTT
>TRBD1|TRBJ2-1|.|TRBV18
CASSPPATGANEQFF
TGTGCCAGCTCACCACCAGCGACAGGGGCTAATGAGCAGTTCTTC
>TRBD2|TRBJ2-3|.|TRBV19
CASSPRGGRGTDTQYF
TGTGCCAGCTCCCCTCGGGGGGGAAGGGGCACAGATACGCAGTATTTT
>TRBD2|TRBJ2-1|.|TRBV13
CASSTSGRGYNEQFF
TGTGCCAGCAGCACTAGCGGGAGGGGATACAATGAGCAGTTCTTC
>TRBD2|TRBJ2-5|once|TRBV6-6
CASSYVGGGETQYF
TGTGCCAGCAGTTACGTGGGCGGGGGGGAGACCCAGTACTTC
>.|TRBJ2-1|.|TRBV9
CASSPLQGNNEQFF
TGTGCCAGCAGCCCTTTACAGGGTAACAATGAGCAGTTCTTC
>TRBD2|TRBJ2-3|.|TRBV4-1
CASRLTSGRVDTQYF
TGCGCCAGCAGACTAACGAGCGGGAGAGTAGATACGCAGTATTTT
>TRBD1|TRBJ1-3|.|TRBV2
CASRTQGARGNTIYF
TGTGCCAGCAGGACACAGGGGGCGCGAGGAAACACCATATATTTT
>TRBD1|TRBJ1-5|.|TRBV2
CASSLQGARQPQHF
TGTGCCAGCAGTCTACAGGGGGCAAGACAGCCCCAGCATTTT
>.|TRBJ2-1|.|TRBV2
CASKLPVNEQFF
TGTGCCAGCAAGTTGCCGGTGAATGAGCAGTTCTTC
>.|TRBJ2-7|.|TRBV7-2
CASSSERLFSYEQYF
TGTGCCAGCAGCTCGGAACGACTTTTCTCCTACGAGCAGTACTTC
>.|TRBJ1-1|.|TRBV7-8
CASSLDEVAMNTEAFF
TGTGCCAGCAGCTTAGACGAGGTGGCTATGAACACTGAAGCTTTCTTT
>TRBD1|TRBJ2-7|.|TRBV7-8
CASSTRQGYSEQYF
TGTGCCAGCAGCACCAGACAGGGATATTCCGAGCAGTACTTC
>.|TRBJ2-6|.|TRBV5-1
CASSPGISGANVLTF
TGCGCCAGCAGTCCCGGGATCTCTGGGGCCAACGTCCTGACTTTC
>.|TRBJ2-5|.|TRBV24-1
CATSVAGIETQYF
TGTGCCACCAGTGTCGCAGGGATCGAGACCCAGTACTTC
>.|TRBJ1-1|.|TRBV6-4
CASSSTGGDTEAFF
TGTGCCAGCAGCTCCACGGGGGGGGACACTGAAGCTTTCTTT
>TRBD1|TRBJ2-7|.|TRBV7-3
CASSPGQGVSYEQYF
TGTGCCAGCAGCCCCGGACAGGGGGTCTCCTACGAGCAGTACTTC
>.|TRBJ2-1|.|TRBV2
CASLHNEQFF
TGTGCCAGCCTACACAATGAGCAGTTCTTC
>TRBD1|TRBJ2-7|.|TRBV25-1
CASSEPRDRSDEQYF
TGTGCCAGCAGTGAACCCCGGGACAGATCGGACGAGCAGTACTTC
>.|TRBJ2-2|.|TRBV5-1
CASSLGQQNTGELFF
TGCGCCAGCAGCTTGGGGCAACAGAACACCGGGGAGCTGTTTTTT
>.|TRBJ1-1|few|TRBV11-3
CASSLDAGEAFF
TGTGCCAGCAGCTTAGATGCAGGGGAAGCTTTCTTT
>.|TRBJ1-1|.|TRBV28
CASSLWTAYEEAFF
TGTGCCAGCAGTTTATGGACAGCCTACGAAGAGGCTTTCTTT
>TRBD2|TRBJ2-3|.|TRBV5-1
CASSLAVTSGSRPDTQYF
TGCGCCAGCAGCTTGGCCGTGACTAGCGGGAGTCGTCCAGATACGCAGTATTTT
>.|TRBJ1-5|few|TRBV18
CASSPVGLRGRGQPQHF
TGTGCCAGCTCACCGGTAGGTCTCAGGGGAAGGGGTCAGCCCCAGCATTTT
>.|TRBJ1-2|.|TRBV28
CASSLLLNYGYTF
TGTGCCAGCAGTTTATTACTCAACTATGGCTACACCTTC
>TRBD1|TRBJ1-5|.|TRBV18
CASSRDRDQPQHF
TGTGCCAGCTCACGGGACAGAGATCAGCCCCAGCATTTT